A single sample is the source of the 22 T cell receptor beta chains below, sequenced in a study of shared clonotypes between healthy human individuals. Profiled with immunoSEQ multiplex PCR; TCRdb holds only in-frame clones, not every one. Here the sample spans roughly 1,500,000 clones, about 98% being singletons. The source material was naive CD4+ T cells sorted from blood. Subset defined: CD45RA+ positively selected. The origin of the receptors is a man aged 25 to 40 in good health.

With respect to this clone: In the same sample, other DNA sequences code for this CDR3. The chain employs TRBV7-8 and TRBJ2-7; TRBD1 is a possible D gene (6 bases). CDR1 is SGHVS and CDR2 is FQNEAQ in the germline V gene. The CDR3 sequence is 12 residues long. V gave up 5 bases and J gave up 4 bases, with 9 bases separating them. In nucleotides, the CDR3 is TGTGCCAGCAGCCCAGGGGCTTACGAGCAGTACTTC. It specifies CASSPGAYEQYF.

This chain uses TRBV20-1 with TRBJ2-7; TRBD2 is a possible D gene (5 bases). CDR3 size: 11 residues. CDR1 is DFQATT, CDR2 SNEGSKA, per germline (reference sequence). Trimming took 3 bases from V and 12 from J, leaving 15 bases between them. CDR3 residues: CSASRETRGYF. CDR3 nucleotide sequence: TGCAGTGCTAGCCGGGAAACTCGGGGGTACTTC.

The chain employs TRBV5-1 and TRBJ2-1, with TRBD2 matching 7 bases. The J segment lost 0 bases and the V segment lost 5 bases, leaving 11 bases of the junction unmatched. Germline values: CDR1 SGHRS, CDR2 YFSETQ. This CDR3 region has 17 residues. CDR3 coding DNA: TGCGCCAGCAGTCCCGTGGTAGCGGGTAACTCCTACAATGAGCAGTTCTTC. This gives the protein CASSPVVAGNSYNEQFF.

V is TRBV6-5 and J is TRBJ2-7; perhaps TRBD1 as D (5 bases). The germline V gene encodes CDR1 MNHEY and CDR2 SVGAGI. V lost 6 bases to trimming and J lost 3 bases, with 12 bases between them. The CDR3 is 13 residues long. Written as DNA, the CDR3 is TGTGCCAGCAGCGTAGACAGAAACTACGAGCAGTACTTC. Encoded protein: CASSVDRNYEQYF.

The chain couples TRBV7-6 to TRBJ2-1; 11 bases line up with TRBD2. J gave up 9 bases and V 5 bases, and 15 bases lay outside the gene matches. CDR3 size: 17 residues. The germline V gene has CDR1 SGHVS and CDR2 FNYEAQ. As DNA, the CDR3 is TGTGCCAGCAGCCGGACTAGCGGGCGGATGGTAGGGGGTGAGCAGTTCTTC. Translating it yields CASSRTSGRMVGGEQFF.

The chain is built from TRBV2 and TRBJ2-5, with TRBD1 as a possible D gene (5 bases). Germline CDR1 SNHLY, CDR2 FYNNEI. The CDR3 extends over 15 amino acids. V lost 10 bases and J 3 bases, leaving 21 bases between the germline ends. In DNA form, the CDR3 reads TGTGCCACCCTGGACACGTCCAAAAATGAAGAGACCCAGTACTTC. The encoded protein is CATLDTSKNEETQYF.

The chain is built from TRBV19 and TRBJ2-2, with 9 nucleotides matching TRBD2. Germline CDR1 is LNHDA and CDR2 is SQIVND (reference sequence). This CDR3 has 16 residues. J lost 6 bases, V lost 4 bases, and 9 bases had no gene match. In DNA, the CDR3 is TGTGCCAGTAGTACCATTCTGCGGGAGGGGTCCGGGGAGCTGTTTTTT. It specifies CASSTILREGSGELFF.

The genes are TRBV18 and TRBJ1-2; D might be TRBD1 (5 bases). The CDR3 is 14 amino acids. Trimming stripped 3 bases from V and 8 bases from J, with 16 bases between. Germline assignment: CDR1 KGHSH and CDR2 LQKENI. CDR3 DNA: TGTGCCAGCTCACCTCTTGATACAAGGGGAGGCTACACCTTC. Amino acids: CASSPLDTRGGYTF. The complete variable domain, with remaining parts taken from reference TRBV18 and TRBJ1-2, reads NAGVMQNPRHLVRRRGQEARLRCSPMKGHSHVYWYRQLPEEGLKFMVYLQKENIIDESGMPKERFSAEFPKEGPSILRIQQVVRGDSAAYFCASSPLDTRGGYTFGSGTRLTVV.

The genes are TRBV28 and TRBJ1-4; TRBD1 aligns across 9 bases. The germline V gene has CDR1 MDHEN and CDR2 SYDVKM. There are 15 residues in the CDR3. After removal of 6 bases from V and 8 bases from J, the junction contained 10 bases not matched to a gene. The CDR3 DNA reads TGTGCCAGCAGAACTCCGGGACAGGGTCGGGAAAAACTGTTTTTT. Its translation: CASRTPGQGREKLFF. Together with reference TRBV28 and TRBJ1-4, the CDR3 gives the full variable domain: DVKVTQSSRYLVKRTGEKVFLECVQDMDHENMFWYRQDPGLGLRLIYFSYDVKMKEKGDIPEGYSVSREKKERFSLILESASTNQTSMYLCASRTPGQGREKLFFGSGTQLSVL.

V is TRBV5-4 and J is TRBJ1-1, with 7 positions matching TRBD1. Germline assignment: CDR1 SGHNT and CDR2 YYREEE (reference sequence). After removal of 4 bases from V and 0 bases from J, the junction contained 6 bases not matched to a gene. The CDR3 runs to 15 residues. The CDR3 bases are TGTGCCAGCAGCCCACAGCAGGGGGTGAACACTGAAGCTTTCTTT. Translation: CASSPQQGVNTEAFF.

This clone was seen once. The V and J genes are TRBV29-1 and TRBJ2-1; 12 bases are a match to TRBD1. CDR1 SQVTM and CDR2 ANQGSEA come from the germline V gene. The V and J ends lost 6 bases and 8 bases, in that order; junction bases with no gene match: 8. The CDR3 covers 14 residues. The CDR3: CSVRPGTGGDEQFF. The CDR3 DNA sequence: TGCAGCGTACGTCCCGGGACAGGGGGCGATGAGCAGTTCTTC.

This sequence joins TRBV30 and TRBJ2-2; D is uncertain. The CDR3 sequence is 12 residues long. The V gene lost 8 bases and the J gene lost 6 bases, with 13 bases spanning the gap. Germline-derived CDR1 and CDR2 are GTSNPN and SVGIG (reference sequence). CDR3 protein: CAVDGRPGELFF. The CDR3 DNA is TGTGCCGTCGACGGTCGCCCCGGGGAGCTGTTTTTT.

The chain links TRBV6-5 to TRBJ1-5; D is perhaps TRBD1 (6 bases). This CDR3 spans 15 amino acids. CDR1 MNHEY and CDR2 SVGAGI come from the germline V gene. Trimming left V 6 bases short and J 6 bases short, with 18 bases between. CDR3 nucleotide sequence: TGTGCCAGCAGGGTAGGGGGTGGTATGAGTCAGCCCCAGCATTTT. The encoded protein is CASRVGGGMSQPQHF.

The rearrangement joins TRBV7-9 to TRBJ2-5, with D perhaps matching TRBD1 (6 bases). Trimming took 3 bases from V and 1 from J, leaving 15 bases between them. This CDR3 is built from 16 residues. The germline CDR1 and CDR2 sequences are SEHNR and FQNEAQ (reference sequence). The DNA of the CDR3 is TGTGCCAGCAGCTTCCCGTCCAGGGGTTTCCAAGAGACCCAGTACTTC. Translated: CASSFPSRGFQETQYF.

The chain employs TRBV7-2 and TRBJ2-2; D may be TRBD1 (5 bases). V dropped 3 bases and J dropped 3 bases, with 14 bases sitting between them. The CDR3 is made up of 16 amino acids. Germline loops: CDR1 SGHTA, CDR2 FQGNSA. Here the CDR3 reads CASSFQVGLDTGELFF. The CDR3 DNA is TGTGCCAGCAGCTTCCAAGTGGGGCTCGACACCGGGGAGCTGTTTTTT.

The chain couples TRBV10-2 to TRBJ2-1; no reliable D call. The CDR3 runs to 15 residues. Trimming cost V 2 bases and J 5 bases, with 13 bases left between them. CDR1 and CDR2 (germline): WSHSY, SAAADI. The CDR3 DNA follows: TGCGCCAGCAGTGAGAGCTTACGCCGGGACAATGAGCAGTTCTTC. It codes for CASSESLRRDNEQFF.

J is TRBJ2-3 and V is TRBV5-1; 9 positions agree with TRBD1. V trimming: 0 bases; J trimming: 6 bases; junction bases outside the gene matches: 8. This CDR3 has 16 residues. CDR1 SGHRS and CDR2 YFSETQ come from the germline V gene. The CDR3 loop is CASSLGDRAGGDTQYF. As DNA, the CDR3 is TGCGCCAGCAGCTTGGGGGACAGGGCCGGAGGGGATACGCAGTATTTT.

This rearrangement joins TRBV6-5 to TRBJ2-7, with 8 bases identical to TRBD2. V was pared by 6 bases and J by 2 bases, with 6 bases of the junction left unmatched. Germline CDR1 is MNHEY and CDR2 is SVGAGI. This CDR3 contains 14 residues. In DNA, the CDR3 is TGTGCCAGCAGGTTGACTAGCGCTACCTACGAGCAGTACTTC. Protein product: CASRLTSATYEQYF.

With respect to this clone: This sample also contains other DNA sequences that code for the same CDR3. The V call is TRBV9, the J call TRBJ1-1; D possibly corresponds to TRBD1 (6 bases). The CDR3 runs 13 residues. CDR1 is SGDLS and CDR2 is YYNGEE in the germline V gene. The germline V and J ends were trimmed by 0 bases and 5 bases, with 8 bases remaining between them. The CDR3 nucleotides read TGTGCCAGCAGCGTAGCGGGGGCGACTGAAGCTTTCTTT. This encodes CASSVAGATEAFF.

The chain links TRBV7-2 to TRBJ1-2; tentative D call: TRBD1 (5 bases). Trimming cost V 7 bases and J 1 base, with 13 bases left between them. The CDR3 length is 14 residues. Germline loops: CDR1 SGHTA, CDR2 FQGNSA. The CDR3 protein is CASTPAGGNYGYTF. The CDR3 region has the DNA TGTGCCAGCACCCCTGCGGGGGGTAACTATGGCTACACCTTC.

The chain uses TRBV29-1 and TRBJ2-7; TRBD1 agrees at 8 bases. Looked up from germline, CDR1 is SQVTM and CDR2 is ANQGSEA. The ends lost 6 bases at V and 6 bases at J; junction bases unmatched: 13. This CDR3 spans 14 amino acids. CDR3 nucleotides: TGCAGCGTGGAGATTCAGGACAGGGTTGCCGAGCAGTACTTC. Translating it yields CSVEIQDRVAEQYF.

This chain connects TRBV6-5 to TRBJ1-5; 7 bases map to TRBD1. V lost 5 bases and J lost 3; bases outside the gene matches: 4. The CDR3 spans 14 residues. Per the germline V gene, CDR1 is MNHEY and CDR2 is SVGAGI. CDR3 region: CASSKTGINQPQHF. The CDR3 DNA reads as TGTGCCAGCAGTAAGACAGGGATCAATCAGCCCCAGCATTTT.